The source of this T cell receptor beta chain is a study of T-cell reconstitution after alpha-beta-depleted transplantation in children. For this clonotype: Its cognate antigen is unknown.

Study results and caveats: Surviving recipient T cells and thymic progenitors underlay high day-60 TCRbeta diversity in some patients. Several hundred expanded graft clones reportedly gave rise to the alpha-beta T cells present about two months after transplant. At one year after transplant, newly produced T cells mostly accounted for T-cell counts and diversity.

Losses at the gene ends were 3 bases for V and 8 bases for J; bases not matched to a gene: 13. Germline CDR1 and CDR2: LNHNV and YYDKDF (reference sequence). This CDR3 contains 16 residues. Preparation of the TCRbeta library used unique molecular identifiers. MiXCR was run by TCRdb on the PCR reads, yielding one entry per CDR3 protein. The repertoire includes just over 950,000 distinct CDR3 sequences, about 26% of them detected once, and roughly 30% sits in the top ten. Source: PBMCs, mostly from graft donor cells, taken 360 days after TCRalphabeta/CD19-depleted stem cell transplant. This sequence joins TRBV15 and TRBJ2-1, with 7 bases that match TRBD1. The source of this sequence is a boy in the first two years of life who had a stem cell transplant for SCID, so the T cells may come from the graft donor. The CDR3 DNA reads as TGTGCCACCAGCAGCCCCGCCCCAGGGGGTAAGGATGAGCAGTTCTTC. Protein product: CATSSPAPGGKDEQFF.